A selection of T cell receptor beta chains follows, all from one sample in a study of control samples from healthy donors and cancer patients. Only in-frame clones appear in the TCRdb table, and some are missing; sequencing was by immunoSEQ multiplex PCR. The repertoire holds about 55,000 clones, 95% to 97% seen once, with approximately 1.1% in the top ten. Sequencing was performed on blood. The source of these receptors is a young woman in good health. Both conserved end residues are part of each CDR3. The order of the fields is D gene, J gene, clone size, V gene, CDR3 DNA, CDR3 protein. The D gene is left open where the match is weak. Only part of the rows carry a size: once, few, many, or a class if the clone is expanded.

TRBD1 TRBJ1-4 - TRBV6-1 TGTGCCAGCAGTGAAGGTCGAGGGACAGCATCAAATGAAAAACTGTTTTTT CASSEGRGTASNEKLFF
TRBD1 TRBJ1-1 - TRBV19 TGTGCCAGTAGTATAAGGGGGGACAGGCGAGAGAACACTGAAGCTTTCTTT CASSIRGDRRENTEAFF
TRBD1 TRBJ1-2 - TRBV18 TGTGCCAGCTCACCAAGAGAGGGGGCCGGCTATGGCTACACCTTC CASSPREGAGYGYTF
- TRBJ1-2 - TRBV7-9 TGTGCCAGTTCCACACAGGTGAACTATGGCTACACCTTC CASSTQVNYGYTF
TRBD2 TRBJ2-5 few TRBV4-3 TGCGCCAGCAGCCAAGCGGGGGGGCCATCAGAGACCCAGTACTTC CASSQAGGPSETQYF
- TRBJ2-4 - TRBV9 TGTGCCAGCAGCGTAGAAAGTGTAAGGGACCCATCAAGAAACCTTCAGTACTTC CASSVESVRDPSRNLQYF
- TRBJ1-2 - TRBV29-1 TGCAGCGTTGGGCAGCAGGACGGCTACACCTTC CSVGQQDGYTF
TRBD1 TRBJ1-6 - TRBV18 TGTGCCAGCTCGCTGGGACAGAAGAGCTCCTATAATTCACCCCTCCACTTT CASSLGQKSSYNSPLHF
- TRBJ2-5 - TRBV6-2/TRBV6-3 TGTGCCAGCAGTTCGTTACCCGAAGCGGAGACCCAGTACTTC CASSSLPEAETQYF
- TRBJ1-2 - TRBV18 TGTGCCAGCTCACCACCGGGGAATTTGGCTAGCTATGGCTACACCTTC CASSPPGNLASYGYTF
TRBD2 TRBJ2-1 - TRBV28 TGTGCCAGCAGTCCGGGCGGGGGATACAATGAGCAGTTCTTC CASSPGGGYNEQFF
- TRBJ2-2 - TRBV9 TGTGCCAGCAGCGTAGCCCCCTCCGCCTCGAACACCGGGGAGCTGTTTTTT CASSVAPSASNTGELFF
TRBD1 TRBJ1-5 - TRBV6-2/TRBV6-3 TGTGCCAGCAGTTCAATAGACAGGGTAACGGACAATCAGCCCCAGCATTTT CASSSIDRVTDNQPQHF
- TRBJ1-1 - TRBV30 TGTGCCTGGAGTGTACTAGGGAGGAACACTGAAGCTTTCTTT CAWSVLGRNTEAFF
- TRBJ1-2 once TRBV3-1/TRBV3-2 TGTGCCAGCAGCCAGGCTACAGGGAAGTTCGGTGGCTACACCTTC CASSQATGKFGGYTF
- TRBJ1-3 - TRBV7-2 TGTGCCAGCAGCTTAGAATCTCTATCGGGAAACACCATATATTTT CASSLESLSGNTIYF
- TRBJ1-1 - TRBV6-5 TGTGCCAGCGCACTCCAGGGGACGGGTTCTGAAGCTTTCTTT CASALQGTGSEAFF
TRBD2 TRBJ2-3 - TRBV19 TGTGCCAGTAGGATGTGGCGCGGGGGGGGGAGCACAGATACGCAGTATTTT CASRMWRGGGSTDTQYF
- TRBJ1-1 - TRBV9 TGTGCCAGCAGCGTAGAGGGAGATTCGAACACTGAAGCTTTCTTT CASSVEGDSNTEAFF
- TRBJ2-3 few TRBV6-1 TGTGCCAGCAGTGAGGAGGCGGGGGGTAGGGGGCGGGATACGCAGTATTTT CASSEEAGGRGRDTQYF
TRBD1 TRBJ2-7 - TRBV5-4 TGTGCCAGCAGCTTGCGGGACAGGGGGCAATACGAGCAGTACTTC CASSLRDRGQYEQYF
TRBD2 TRBJ2-7 - TRBV7-6 TGTGCCAGCAGCTCCCCGGGAGGGGAGGAGCAGTACTTC CASSSPGGEEQYF
TRBD2 TRBJ2-5 - TRBV2 TGTGCCAGCAGTAGCATTGGAAGCGGGGGGGCTTGGGAGACCCAGTACTTC CASSSIGSGGAWETQYF
TRBD1 TRBJ2-1 - TRBV29-1 TGCAGCGCGACAGGGGGCAACCACAATGAGCAGTTCTTC CSATGGNHNEQFF
- TRBJ1-5 - TRBV27 TGTGCCAGCAGTTCCTTAAATCAGCCCCAGCATTTT CASSSLNQPQHF
TRBD1 TRBJ1-1 - TRBV5-6 TGTGCCAGCAGCTCCCGAGGACAGGGAGGTTTGGGAGCTTTCTTT CASSSRGQGGLGAFF
TRBD1 TRBJ1-2 once TRBV12-3/TRBV12-4 TGTGCCAGCAGAAGACAGGGCGACTATGGCTACACCTTC CASRRQGDYGYTF
- TRBJ1-6 - TRBV11-2 TGTGCCAGCAGCTTAACGGGGTTGCCCTATAATTCACCCCTCCACTTT CASSLTGLPYNSPLHF
TRBD1 TRBJ1-1 - TRBV2 TGTGCCAGCACCTTCCTAGGGACAGGGAACACTGAAGCTTTCTTT CASTFLGTGNTEAFF
TRBD2 TRBJ2-1 - TRBV4-3 TGCGCCAGCAGCCAAGAAATGGGCTTTAGCGGGGTACACAATGAGCAGTTCTTC CASSQEMGFSGVHNEQFF
TRBD2 TRBJ2-7 once TRBV29-1 TGCAGCGTTGAACCGGTTGGGGGGGACTACGAGCAGTACTTC CSVEPVGGDYEQYF
- TRBJ1-1 - TRBV15 TGTGCCACCAGCAGAGCTCGAAAGGACACTGAAGCTTTCTTT CATSRARKDTEAFF
- TRBJ1-1 - TRBV7-5 TGTGCCAGAAACCCTAGAACTGAAGCTTTCTTT CARNPRTEAFF
- TRBJ2-3 - TRBV4-2 TGTGCCAGCAGCCAAGAGTGGACGGCAGATACGCAGTATTTT CASSQEWTADTQYF
- TRBJ1-2 - TRBV5-4 TGTGCCAGCAGCCTGACGGAAAACTATGGCTACACCTTC CASSLTENYGYTF
- TRBJ2-3 - TRBV6-6 TGTGCCAGCAGACTCACAGATACGCAGTATTTT CASRLTDTQYF